A single sample is the source of the 9 T cell receptor beta chains below, sequenced in a study of a mutant IDH1 vaccine in newly diagnosed glioma. No antigens are known for them. Time point meaning: week 23, last vaccination. The study gave 300 ug of mutant IDH1 20-mer peptide per vaccine dose, with topical imiquimod. Libraries were prepared by immunoSEQ multiplex PCR; TCRdb keeps only in-frame clonotypes and omits some of them. The repertoire has some 60,000 clones, over 70% of them found once; the top ten carry 1.1% to 1.5%. This material consisted of PBMCs, taken from a glioma patient whose treatment included an IDH1 peptide vaccine. Receptors were obtained from a middle-aged man with glioma.

The chain's CDR3 is CASSRGQYPFRSEQFF. CDR3 nucleotide sequence: TGTGCCAGCAGCCGAGGACAGTACCCCTTTCGAAGCGAGCAGTTCTTC. The chain carries TRBV14 and TRBJ2-1, with D possibly matching TRBD1 (6 bases). V lost 4 bases to trimming and J lost 10 bases, with 23 bases between them. Germline values: CDR1 SGHDN, CDR2 FVKESK. The CDR3 has 16 amino acids.

The genes are TRBV25-1 and TRBJ2-1; 9 positions match TRBD1. The CDR3 is made up of 16 amino acids. The junction had 9 bases not matched to a gene; V was cut back by 1 base and J by 8 bases. Germline V lookup: CDR1 MGHDK, CDR2 SYGVNS. DNA for the CDR3: TGTGCCAGCAGTGAATCAGTGGGACAGGGATTCCATGAGCAGTTCTTC. Its translation is CASSESVGQGFHEQFF.

The gene calls are TRBV7-8 and TRBJ2-7; the D is unclear. Germline CDR1 SGHVS, CDR2 FQNEAQ. V was cut by 3 bases and J by 1 base, with 1 base left in between. The CDR3 length is 11 residues. CDR3 region: CASSLSYEQYF. For the CDR3, the DNA is TGTGCCAGCAGCTTGTCCTACGAGCAGTACTTC.

Here the CDR3 DNA reads TGTGCCACCAGGAAATATAGCGGAAACACCGGGGAGCTGTTTTTT. Its protein product is CATRKYSGNTGELFF. J is TRBJ2-2 and V is TRBV15, with D perhaps TRBD2 (6 bases). The CDR3 extends over 15 amino acids. Trimming left V 6 bases short and J 2 bases short, with 13 bases between. Germline V gene sequence: CDR1 LNHNV, CDR2 YYDKDF (reference sequence).

This rearrangement joins TRBV7-3 to TRBJ2-1; D call uncertain. Germline values: CDR1 SGHTA, CDR2 FQGTGA. Trimming pared 0 bases from V and 5 bases from J, leaving 5 bases between. This CDR3 has 13 amino acids. CDR3 nucleotides: TGTGCCAGCAGCTTAACGCAAAACAATGAGCAGTTCTTC. Translating gives CASSLTQNNEQFF.

The CDR3 DNA sequence: TGTGCCAGCAGCTTGGTTGCGGGCTCCTACGAGCAGTACTTC. Protein sequence: CASSLVAGSYEQYF. V usage is TRBV5-6 and J usage is TRBJ2-7, with D possibly being TRBD2 (5 bases). Looked up from germline, CDR1 is SGHDT and CDR2 is YYEEEE. The CDR3 loop spans 14 amino acids. The germline V and J ends were trimmed by 0 bases and 0 bases, with 7 bases remaining between them.

The rearrangement links TRBV19 to TRBJ2-7, with 10 bases lining up with TRBD2. CDR1 is LNHDA and CDR2 is SQIVND in the germline V gene (reference sequence). The CDR3 spans 15 residues. V lost 7 bases to trimming and J lost 0 bases; unmatched junction nucleotides: 6. The CDR3 loop is CASTKLAGSSYEQYF. The CDR3 bases are TGTGCCAGTACCAAACTAGCGGGAAGCTCCTACGAGCAGTACTTC.

This clone was observed once. The CDR3 nucleotides are TGCAGCGTTGGCACAGCTCGAGGTCAGCCCCAGCATTTT. It specifies CSVGTARGQPQHF. The V and J genes are TRBV29-1 and TRBJ1-5; D gene uncertain. Germline-derived CDR1 and CDR2 are SQVTM and ANQGSEA. V dropped 4 bases and J dropped 6 bases, with 13 bases sitting between them. The CDR3 is 13 amino acids.

This chain uses TRBV20-1 with TRBJ1-1; 8 positions agree with TRBD1. Trimming removed 6 bases from V and 12 bases from J; junction bases left unmatched: 9. Germline values: CDR1 DFQATT, CDR2 SNEGSKA (reference sequence). The CDR3 is 11 residues long. The chain's CDR3 is CSAGQGFVTFF. The DNA of the CDR3 is TGCAGTGCAGGACAGGGTTTCGTGACTTTCTTT.